The entry below gives a single T cell receptor beta chain sequence along with its context. Antigen specificity is unknown. This entry belongs to a study of post-analysis software for immune sequencing data. On the study more broadly: Included courses were relapsing-remitting and secondary progressive multiple sclerosis; progressive-relapsing multiple sclerosis was also included. Study-level points and caveats: Versus controls, multiple sclerosis patients showed significantly lower diversity (normalized Chao1). Strong co-clustering by F measure linked samples that shared a preparation batch.

cDNA libraries for TCR beta contained unique molecular identifiers. Each CDR3 protein gets one entry after TCRdb re-called the PCR reads with MiXCR. The sample has roughly 150,000 distinct CDR3 sequences, about 37% seen once; the top ten hold over 25%. The CDR3 is 16 residues long. The germline CDR1 and CDR2 sequences are SGHRS and YFSETQ. Trimming took off 0 bases at V and 4 bases at J, with 14 bases between the two ends. The sequence came from a girl under 18 with multiple sclerosis. Sequencing used blood, obtained after autologous hematopoietic stem cell transplantation. This chain uses TRBV5-1 with TRBJ2-1; no firm D call. The CDR3 protein is CASSLGRARVYNEQFF. CDR3 DNA sequence: TGCGCCAGCAGCTTGGGAAGGGCCCGTGTGTACAATGAGCAGTTCTTC.